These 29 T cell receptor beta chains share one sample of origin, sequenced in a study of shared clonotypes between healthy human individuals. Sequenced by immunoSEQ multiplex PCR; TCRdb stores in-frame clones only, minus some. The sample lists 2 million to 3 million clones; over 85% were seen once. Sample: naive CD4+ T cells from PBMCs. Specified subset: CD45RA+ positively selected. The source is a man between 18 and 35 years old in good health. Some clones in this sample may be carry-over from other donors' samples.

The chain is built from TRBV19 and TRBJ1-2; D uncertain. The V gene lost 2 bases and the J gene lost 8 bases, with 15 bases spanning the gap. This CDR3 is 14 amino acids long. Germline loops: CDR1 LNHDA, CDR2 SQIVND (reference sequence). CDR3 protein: CASSIPGVWNGYTF. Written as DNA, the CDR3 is TGTGCCAGTAGTATACCCGGGGTCTGGAACGGCTACACCTTC.

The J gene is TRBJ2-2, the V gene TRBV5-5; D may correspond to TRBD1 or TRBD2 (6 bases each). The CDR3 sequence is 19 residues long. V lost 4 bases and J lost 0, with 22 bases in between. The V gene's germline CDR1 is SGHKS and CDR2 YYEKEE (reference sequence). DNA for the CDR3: TGTGCCAGCAGCCAAACTAAGGGGGAGGCCGACGCGAACACCGGGGAGCTGTTTTTT. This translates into CASSQTKGEADANTGELFF.

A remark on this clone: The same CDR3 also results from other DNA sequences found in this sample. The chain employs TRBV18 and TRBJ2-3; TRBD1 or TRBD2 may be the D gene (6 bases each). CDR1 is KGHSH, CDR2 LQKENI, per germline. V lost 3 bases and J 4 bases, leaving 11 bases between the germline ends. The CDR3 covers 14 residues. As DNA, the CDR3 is TGTGCCAGCTCACCGGCGAGGGGGGCAGATACGCAGTATTTT. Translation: CASSPARGADTQYF.

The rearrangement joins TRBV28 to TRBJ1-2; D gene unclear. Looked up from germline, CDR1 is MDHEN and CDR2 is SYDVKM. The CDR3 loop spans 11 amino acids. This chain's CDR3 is CGSAANYGYTF. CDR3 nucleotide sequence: TGTGGGTCTGCAGCTAACTATGGCTACACCTTC.

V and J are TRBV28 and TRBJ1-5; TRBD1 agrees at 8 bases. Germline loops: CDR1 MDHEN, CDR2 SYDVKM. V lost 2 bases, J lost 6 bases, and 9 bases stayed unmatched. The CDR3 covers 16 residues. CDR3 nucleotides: TGTGCCAGCAGTTTAGCGGACAGGGCCCAACCTCAGCCCCAGCATTTT. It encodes CASSLADRAQPQPQHF.

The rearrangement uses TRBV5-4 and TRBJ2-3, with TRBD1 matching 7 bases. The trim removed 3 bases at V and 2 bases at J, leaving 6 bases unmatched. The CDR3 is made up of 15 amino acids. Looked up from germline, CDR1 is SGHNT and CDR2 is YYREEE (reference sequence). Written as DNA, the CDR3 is TGTGCCAGCAGCTCGACCGGGACAGACACAGATACGCAGTATTTT. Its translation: CASSSTGTDTDTQYF.

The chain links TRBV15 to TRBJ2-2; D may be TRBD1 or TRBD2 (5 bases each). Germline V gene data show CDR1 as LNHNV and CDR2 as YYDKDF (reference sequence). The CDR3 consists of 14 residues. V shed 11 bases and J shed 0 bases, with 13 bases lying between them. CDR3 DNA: TGTGCCTCAGGGAAGAGGGCGAACACCGGGGAGCTGTTTTTT. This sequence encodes CASGKRANTGELFF.

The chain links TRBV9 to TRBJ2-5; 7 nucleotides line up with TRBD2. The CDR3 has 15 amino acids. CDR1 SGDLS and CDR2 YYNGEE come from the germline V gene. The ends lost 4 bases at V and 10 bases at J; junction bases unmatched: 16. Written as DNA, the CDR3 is TGTGCCAGCAGCCCCGGGGAGGGGTGGCGGGCGGGCCAGTACTTC. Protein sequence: CASSPGEGWRAGQYF.

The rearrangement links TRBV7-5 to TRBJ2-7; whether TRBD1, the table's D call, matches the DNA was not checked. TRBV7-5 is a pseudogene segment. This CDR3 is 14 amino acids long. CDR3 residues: CARSYGQGPGEQYF. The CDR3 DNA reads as TGTGCCAGAAGCTATGGACAGGGACCGGGCGAGCAGTACTTC.

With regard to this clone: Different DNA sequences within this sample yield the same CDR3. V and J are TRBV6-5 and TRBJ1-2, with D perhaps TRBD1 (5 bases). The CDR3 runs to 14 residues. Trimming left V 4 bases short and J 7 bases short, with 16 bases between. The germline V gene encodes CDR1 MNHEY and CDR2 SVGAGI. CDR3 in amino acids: CASSLLGRASGYTF. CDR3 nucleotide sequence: TGTGCCAGCAGTTTATTAGGCAGGGCCAGTGGCTACACCTTC.

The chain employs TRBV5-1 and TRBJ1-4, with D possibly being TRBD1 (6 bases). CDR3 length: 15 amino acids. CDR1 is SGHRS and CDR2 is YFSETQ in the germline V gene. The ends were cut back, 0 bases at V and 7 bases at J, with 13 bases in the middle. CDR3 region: CASSLDPDSTEKLFF. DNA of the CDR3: TGCGCCAGCAGCTTGGACCCGGACAGTACTGAAAAACTGTTTTTT.

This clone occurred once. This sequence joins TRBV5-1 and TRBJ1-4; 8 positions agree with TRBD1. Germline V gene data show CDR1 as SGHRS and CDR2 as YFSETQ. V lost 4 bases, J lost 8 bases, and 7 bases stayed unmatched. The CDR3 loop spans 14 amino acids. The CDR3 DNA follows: TGCGCCAGCAGCAAGGACAGGGTTTGGGAAAAACTGTTTTTT. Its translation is CASSKDRVWEKLFF.

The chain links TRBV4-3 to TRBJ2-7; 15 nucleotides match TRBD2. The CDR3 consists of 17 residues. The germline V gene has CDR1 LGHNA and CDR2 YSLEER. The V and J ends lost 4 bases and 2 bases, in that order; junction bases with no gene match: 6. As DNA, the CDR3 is TGCGCCAGCAGCCGAGGACTAGCGGGAGGGTTAGCCTACGAGCAGTACTTC. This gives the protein CASSRGLAGGLAYEQYF.

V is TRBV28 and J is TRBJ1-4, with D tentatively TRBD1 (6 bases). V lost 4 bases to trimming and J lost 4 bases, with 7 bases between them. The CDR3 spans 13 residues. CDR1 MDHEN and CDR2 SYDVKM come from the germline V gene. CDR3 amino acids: CASSWTVNEKLFF. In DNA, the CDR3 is TGTGCCAGCAGTTGGACAGTTAATGAAAAACTGTTTTTT.

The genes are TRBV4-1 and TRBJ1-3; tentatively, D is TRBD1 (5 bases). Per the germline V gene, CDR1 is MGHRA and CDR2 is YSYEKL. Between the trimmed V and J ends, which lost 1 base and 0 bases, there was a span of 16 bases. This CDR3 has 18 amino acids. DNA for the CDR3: TGCGCCAGCAGCCAAGGAAGGGGTCGTGGGAGCTCTGGAAACACCATATATTTT. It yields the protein CASSQGRGRGSSGNTIYF.

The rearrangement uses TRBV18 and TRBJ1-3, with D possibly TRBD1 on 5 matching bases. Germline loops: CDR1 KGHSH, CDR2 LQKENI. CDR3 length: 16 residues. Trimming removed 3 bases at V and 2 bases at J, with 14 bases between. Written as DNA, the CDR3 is TGTGCCAGCTCACCTGTCCAGGGTAAGGCTGGAAACACCATATATTTT. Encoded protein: CASSPVQGKAGNTIYF.

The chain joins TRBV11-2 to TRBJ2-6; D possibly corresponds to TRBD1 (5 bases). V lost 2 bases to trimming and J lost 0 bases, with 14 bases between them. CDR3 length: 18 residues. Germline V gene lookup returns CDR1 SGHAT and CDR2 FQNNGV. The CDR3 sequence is CASSLRGRKSSGANVLTF. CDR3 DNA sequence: TGTGCCAGCAGCTTAAGGGGCCGAAAGAGCTCTGGGGCCAACGTCCTGACTTTC.

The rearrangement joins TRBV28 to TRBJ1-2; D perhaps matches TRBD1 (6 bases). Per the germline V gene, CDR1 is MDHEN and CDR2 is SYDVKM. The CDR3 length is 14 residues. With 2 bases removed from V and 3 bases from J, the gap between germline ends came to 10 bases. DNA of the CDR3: TGTGCCAGCAGTTTAAGGTGGACAGACTATGGCTACACCTTC. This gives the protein CASSLRWTDYGYTF.

The CDR3 nucleotides read TGTGCCAGCAGTGACCCAACAGGGGCCCATTACAATGAGCAGTTCTTC. Amino acids: CASSDPTGAHYNEQFF. The chain couples TRBV25-1 to TRBJ2-1; the match to TRBD1 covers 7 bases. The CDR3 length is 16 residues. Trimming took 3 bases from V and 4 from J; bases not matched to a gene: 9. CDR1 and CDR2 (germline): MGHDK, SYGVNS.

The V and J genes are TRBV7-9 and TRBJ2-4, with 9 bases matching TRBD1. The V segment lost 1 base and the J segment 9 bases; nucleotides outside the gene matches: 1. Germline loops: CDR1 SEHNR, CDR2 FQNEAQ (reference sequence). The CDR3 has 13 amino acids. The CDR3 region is CASSLVDRGIQYF. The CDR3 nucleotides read TGTGCCAGCAGCTTAGTGGACAGGGGCATTCAGTACTTC.

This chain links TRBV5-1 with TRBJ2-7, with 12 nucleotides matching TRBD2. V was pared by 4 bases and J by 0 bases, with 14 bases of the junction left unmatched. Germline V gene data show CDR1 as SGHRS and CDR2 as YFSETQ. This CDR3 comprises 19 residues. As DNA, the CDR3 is TGCGCCAGCAGCCCACAGGGCCGGCTAGCGGGAGGGAGCTCCTACGAGCAGTACTTC. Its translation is CASSPQGRLAGGSSYEQYF.

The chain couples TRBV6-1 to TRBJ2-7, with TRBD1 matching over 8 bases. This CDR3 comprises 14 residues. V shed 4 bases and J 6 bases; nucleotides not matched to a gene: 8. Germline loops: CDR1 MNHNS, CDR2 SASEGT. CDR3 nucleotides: TGTGCCAGCAGTGCGGGACAGGTGGTGTCCGAGCAGTACTTC. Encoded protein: CASSAGQVVSEQYF.

The chain's CDR3 is CASSLTGPHLGYTF. CDR3 in DNA: TGTGCCAGCAGTTTGACAGGACCCCATCTTGGCTACACCTTC. The chain is built from TRBV27 and TRBJ1-2, with D maybe TRBD1 (6 bases). This CDR3 spans 14 amino acids. Germline CDR1 and CDR2: MNHEY and SMNVEV (reference sequence). V lost 3 bases and J lost 7, with 15 bases in between.

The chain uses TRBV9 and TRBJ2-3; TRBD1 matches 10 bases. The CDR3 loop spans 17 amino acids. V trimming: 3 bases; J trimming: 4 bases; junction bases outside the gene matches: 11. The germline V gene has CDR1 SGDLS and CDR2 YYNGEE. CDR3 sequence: CASSATGQGVAADTQYF. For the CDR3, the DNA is TGTGCCAGCAGCGCGACCGGACAGGGGGTCGCGGCAGATACGCAGTATTTT.

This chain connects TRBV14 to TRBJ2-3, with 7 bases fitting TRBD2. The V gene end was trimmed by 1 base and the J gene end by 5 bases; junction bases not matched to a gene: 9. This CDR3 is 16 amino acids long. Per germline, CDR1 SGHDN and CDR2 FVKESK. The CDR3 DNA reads TGTGCCAGCAGCCAAGGACTAGCCGCCTGGGGAGATACGCAGTATTTT. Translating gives CASSQGLAAWGDTQYF.

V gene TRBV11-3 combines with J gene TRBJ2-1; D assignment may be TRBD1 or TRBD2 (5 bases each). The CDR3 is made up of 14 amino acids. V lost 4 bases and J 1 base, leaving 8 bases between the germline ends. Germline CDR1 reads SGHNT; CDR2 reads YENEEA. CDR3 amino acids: CASSSGPSYNEQFF. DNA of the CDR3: TGTGCCAGCAGCTCGGGACCGTCCTACAATGAGCAGTTCTTC.

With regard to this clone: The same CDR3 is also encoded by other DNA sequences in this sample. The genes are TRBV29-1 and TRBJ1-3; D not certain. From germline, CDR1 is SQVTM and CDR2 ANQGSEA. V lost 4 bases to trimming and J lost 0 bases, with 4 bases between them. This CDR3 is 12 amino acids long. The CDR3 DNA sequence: TGCAGCGTTGGGTTCTCTGGAAACACCATATATTTT. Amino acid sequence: CSVGFSGNTIYF.

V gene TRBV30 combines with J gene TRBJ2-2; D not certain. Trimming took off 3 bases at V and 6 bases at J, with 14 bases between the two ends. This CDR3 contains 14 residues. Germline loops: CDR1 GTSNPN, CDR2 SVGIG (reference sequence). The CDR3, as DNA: TGTGCCTGGAGCGCGTTTGGGTTGGCCGGGGAGCTGTTTTTT. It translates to CAWSAFGLAGELFF.

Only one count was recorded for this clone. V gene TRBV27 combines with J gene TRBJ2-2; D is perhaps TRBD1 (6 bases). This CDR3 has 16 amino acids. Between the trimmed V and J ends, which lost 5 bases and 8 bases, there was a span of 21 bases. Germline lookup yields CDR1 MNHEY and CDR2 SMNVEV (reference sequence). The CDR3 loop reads CASSTGQTLNRGELFF. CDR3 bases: TGTGCCAGCAGTACCGGACAGACCCTGAACAGGGGGGAGCTGTTTTTT.